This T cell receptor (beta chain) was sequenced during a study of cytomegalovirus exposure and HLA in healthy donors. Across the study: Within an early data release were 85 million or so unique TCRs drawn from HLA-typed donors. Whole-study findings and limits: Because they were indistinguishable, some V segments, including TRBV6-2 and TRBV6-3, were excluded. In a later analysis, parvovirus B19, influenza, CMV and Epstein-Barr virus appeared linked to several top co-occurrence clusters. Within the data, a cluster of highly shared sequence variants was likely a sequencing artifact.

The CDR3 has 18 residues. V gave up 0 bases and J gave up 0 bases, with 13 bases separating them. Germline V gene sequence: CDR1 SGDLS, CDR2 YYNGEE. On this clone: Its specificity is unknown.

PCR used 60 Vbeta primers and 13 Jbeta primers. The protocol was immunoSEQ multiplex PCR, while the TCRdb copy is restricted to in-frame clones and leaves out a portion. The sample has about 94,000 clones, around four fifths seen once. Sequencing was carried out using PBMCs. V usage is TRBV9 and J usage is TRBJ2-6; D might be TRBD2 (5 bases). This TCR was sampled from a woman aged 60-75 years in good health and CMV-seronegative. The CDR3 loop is CASSVGVGVSSGANVLTF. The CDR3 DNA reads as TGTGCCAGCAGCGTAGGGGTGGGAGTCTCCTCTGGGGCCAACGTCCTGACTTTC.